The rows below give T cell receptor beta chains drawn from one sample of a study of PD-L1 blockade in urothelial cancer. Profiled with immunoSEQ multiplex PCR; TCRdb holds only in-frame clones, not every one. The sample includes tens of thousands of clones, about 88% seen only once; the top ten take about 10%. The source was PBMCs, collected around atezolizumab (anti-PD-L1) treatment. Receptor source: a man between 60 and 75 years old with urothelial cancer. The CDR3 runs from the conserved cysteine through the conserved F or W. D genes are given only for firm matches. Some rows mark clone size as missing; the rest say once, few, many or name a class of expanded clone.

size: -
J: TRBJ1-2
D: TRBD1
V: TRBV25-1
CDR3: CASSRKRDRRYYGYTF
DNA: TGTGCCAGCAGTAGGAAACGGGACAGGAGATACTATGGCTACACCTTC

size: -
J: TRBJ1-1
D: -
V: TRBV18
CDR3: CASSPPRRPVGNTEAFF
DNA: TGTGCCAGCTCACCACCCCGGCGGCCGGTGGGGAACACTGAAGCTTTCTTT

size: -
J: TRBJ1-1
D: -
V: TRBV19
CDR3: CASSAGVLRNTEAFF
DNA: TGTGCCAGTAGTGCCGGGGTCCTTAGGAACACTGAAGCTTTCTTT

size: -
J: TRBJ1-2
D: TRBD1
V: TRBV18
CDR3: CASSQGQGVGDGGYTF
DNA: TGTGCCAGCTCGCAGGGACAGGGAGTGGGAGATGGAGGCTACACCTTC

size: once
J: TRBJ1-1
D: -
V: TRBV19
CDR3: CASSNQGNTEAFF
DNA: TGTGCCAGTAGTAACCAGGGAAACACTGAAGCTTTCTTT

size: few
J: TRBJ2-1
D: TRBD2
V: TRBV10-1
CDR3: CASSESKTSGNNEQFF
DNA: TGCGCCAGCAGTGAGTCGAAGACTAGCGGGAACAATGAGCAGTTCTTC

size: once
J: TRBJ1-5
D: -
V: TRBV11-2
CDR3: CASSLDHSNQPQHF
DNA: TGTGCCAGCAGCTTAGATCATTCCAATCAGCCCCAGCATTTT

size: -
J: TRBJ2-2
D: TRBD1
V: TRBV2
CDR3: CARSGGTGELFF
DNA: TGTGCCCGCTCAGGGGGCACCGGGGAGCTGTTTTTT

size: -
J: TRBJ1-2
D: TRBD1
V: TRBV2
CDR3: CASSEQGAPRGYTF
DNA: TGTGCCAGCAGTGAACAGGGGGCTCCTCGTGGCTACACCTTC

size: few
J: TRBJ1-1
D: TRBD1
V: TRBV27
CDR3: CASSSTQTGGAVSTEAFF
DNA: TGTGCCAGCAGTTCCACACAAACAGGGGGCGCGGTTTCTACTGAAGCTTTCTTT

size: -
J: TRBJ2-2
D: -
V: TRBV2
CDR3: CASRTGHVNTGELFF
DNA: TGTGCCAGCAGGACAGGACATGTCAACACCGGGGAGCTGTTTTTT

size: few
J: TRBJ1-5
D: -
V: TRBV19
CDR3: CASSIVGRSYNQPQHF
DNA: TGTGCCAGTAGCATTGTTGGCAGGTCCTACAATCAGCCCCAGCATTTT

size: once
J: TRBJ2-3
D: -
V: TRBV30
CDR3: CAWSVRAGSTDTQYF
DNA: TGTGCCTGGAGTGTCCGAGCGGGTTCCACAGATACGCAGTATTTT

size: -
J: TRBJ1-3
D: -
V: TRBV28
CDR3: CASSLGGHNSGNTIYF
DNA: TGTGCCAGCAGTTTGGGTGGGCATAACTCTGGAAACACCATATATTTT

size: medium-sized
J: TRBJ2-1
D: -
V: TRBV29-1
CDR3: CSAQPRSGSHNEQFF
DNA: TGCAGCGCCCAACCGCGGAGTGGGAGCCACAATGAGCAGTTCTTC

size: -
J: TRBJ1-4
D: -
V: TRBV18
CDR3: CASSPQGHATNEKLFF
DNA: TGTGCCAGCTCACCGCAGGGGCATGCAACTAATGAAAAACTGTTTTTT

size: -
J: TRBJ2-7
D: -
V: TRBV7-9
CDR3: CASSLALAEEQYF
DNA: TGTGCCAGCAGCTTAGCCTTGGCGGAGGAGCAGTACTTC